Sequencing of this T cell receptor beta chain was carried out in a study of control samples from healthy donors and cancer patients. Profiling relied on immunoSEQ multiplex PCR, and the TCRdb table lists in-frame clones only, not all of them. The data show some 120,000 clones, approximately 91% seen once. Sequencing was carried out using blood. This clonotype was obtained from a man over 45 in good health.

CDR3 coding DNA: TGTGCCAGCTCACCAGGGGGAGGAATTTACACTGAAGCTTTCTTT. It specifies CASSPGGGIYTEAFF. The chain combines TRBV18 with TRBJ1-1, with D tentatively TRBD1 (5 bases). CDR1 is KGHSH and CDR2 is LQKENI in the germline V gene. This CDR3 spans 15 amino acids. Trimming removed 2 bases from V and 3 bases from J, with 13 bases in between. The full variable domain, with the rest looked up from reference TRBV18 and TRBJ1-1, is NAGVMQNPRHLVRRRGQEARLRCSPMKGHSHVYWYRQLPEEGLKFMVYLQKENIIDESGMPKERFSAEFPKEGPSILRIQQVVRGDSAAYFCASSPGGGIYTEAFFGQGTRLTVV.